This TCR beta chain was captured in a study of T cells in Graves' hyperthyroidism and ophthalmopathy. The trim removed 6 bases at V and 4 bases at J, leaving 4 bases unmatched. The CDR3 totals 13 residues. Amplification of TCR beta CDR3 regions was performed using RNA transcripts as template. The primer set for the first-round RT-PCR of the TCR CDR3 was HTBI. MiXCR, applied by TCRdb to the multiplex PCR reads, yields one record per CDR3 protein. The data contain hundreds of thousands of distinct CDR3 sequences, 15% to 18% of them singletons. This clonotype has ten or more counts. The antigen is undetermined. It was considered stable Graves' hyperthyroidism when ophthalmopathy did not progress within 18 months. Diagnosing involved the use of clinical symptoms, serum thyroxine and TRAb, thyroid ultrasound and orbital computed tomography. An approximately 10 ml volume of fresh peripheral blood provided the PBMCs.

Broader study findings: Model output signaled ophthalmopathy a median roughly 6.1 months ahead of onset.

J is TRBJ1-1 and V is TRBV12-3 or TRBV12-4, with TRBD1 identical over 8 bases. What was sequenced was blood. This clonotype was sampled from a woman under 30 with Graves' hyperthyroidism. The CDR3 sequence is CASSNTGGTEAFF. The DNA of the CDR3 is TGTGCCAGCAGCAATACAGGGGGCACTGAAGCTTTCTTT.